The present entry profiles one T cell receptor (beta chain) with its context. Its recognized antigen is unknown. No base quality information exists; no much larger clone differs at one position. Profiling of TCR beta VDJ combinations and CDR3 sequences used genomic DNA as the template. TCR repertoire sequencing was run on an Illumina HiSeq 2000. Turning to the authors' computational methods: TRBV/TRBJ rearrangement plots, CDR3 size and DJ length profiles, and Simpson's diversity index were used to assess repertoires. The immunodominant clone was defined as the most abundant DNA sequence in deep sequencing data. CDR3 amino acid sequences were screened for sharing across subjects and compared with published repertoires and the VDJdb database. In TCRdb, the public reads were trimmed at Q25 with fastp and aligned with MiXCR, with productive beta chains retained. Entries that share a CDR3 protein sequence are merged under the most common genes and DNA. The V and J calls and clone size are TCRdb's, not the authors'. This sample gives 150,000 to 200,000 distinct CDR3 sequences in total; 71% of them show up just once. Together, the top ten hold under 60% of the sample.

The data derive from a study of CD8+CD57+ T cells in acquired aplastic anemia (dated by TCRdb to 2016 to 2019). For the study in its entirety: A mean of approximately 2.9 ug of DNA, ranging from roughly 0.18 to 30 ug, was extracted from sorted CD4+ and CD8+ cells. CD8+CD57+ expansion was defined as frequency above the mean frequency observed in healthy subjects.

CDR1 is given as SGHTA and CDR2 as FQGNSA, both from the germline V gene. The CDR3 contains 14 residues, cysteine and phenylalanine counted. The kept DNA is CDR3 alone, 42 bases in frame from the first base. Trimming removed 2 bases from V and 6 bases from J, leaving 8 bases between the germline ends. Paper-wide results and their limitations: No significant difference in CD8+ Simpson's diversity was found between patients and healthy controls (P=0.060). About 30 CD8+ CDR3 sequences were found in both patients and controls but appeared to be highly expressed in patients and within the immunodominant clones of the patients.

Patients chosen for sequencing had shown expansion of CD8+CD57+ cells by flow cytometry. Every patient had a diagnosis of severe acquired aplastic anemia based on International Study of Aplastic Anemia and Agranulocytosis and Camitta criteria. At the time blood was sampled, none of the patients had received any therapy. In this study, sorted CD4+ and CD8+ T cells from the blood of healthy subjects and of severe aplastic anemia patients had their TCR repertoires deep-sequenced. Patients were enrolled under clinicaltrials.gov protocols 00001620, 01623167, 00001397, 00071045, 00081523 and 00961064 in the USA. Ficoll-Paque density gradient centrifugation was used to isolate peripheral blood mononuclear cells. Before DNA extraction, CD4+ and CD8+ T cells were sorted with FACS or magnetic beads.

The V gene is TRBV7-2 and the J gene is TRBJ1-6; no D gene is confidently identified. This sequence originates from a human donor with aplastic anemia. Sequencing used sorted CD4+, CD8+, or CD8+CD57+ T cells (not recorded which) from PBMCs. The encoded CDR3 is CASSLRPGNSPLHF. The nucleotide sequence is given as TGTGCCAGCAGCTTAAGGCCCGGTAATTCACCCCTCCACTTT.